Following are 32 T cell receptor beta chains from one sample sequenced in a study of Graves' ophthalmopathy and Graves' hyperthyroidism. RNA transcripts served as template for amplifying TCR beta CDR3 sequences. The library came from an HTBI-primed first-round RT-PCR and a second-round multiplex PCR. TCRdb fed the multiplex PCR reads into MiXCR, producing one record per CDR3 protein. This table holds around 520,000 distinct CDR3 sequences, about 35% found once. The sequenced sample consisted of peripheral blood or thyroid tissue (not recorded which). Source of these receptors: an adult man with Graves' hyperthyroidism.

The chain is built from TRBV7-9 and TRBJ2-6; 7 positions agree with TRBD1. V lost 6 bases and J lost 1; bases outside the gene matches: 15. CDR1 SEHNR and CDR2 FQNEAQ come from the germline V gene (reference sequence). CDR3 size: 19 residues. The CDR3 loop is CASSSRPSGQKSGANVLTF. CDR3 nucleotides: TGTGCCAGCAGTTCCCGCCCCTCGGGACAGAAATCTGGGGCCAACGTCCTGACTTTC.

The chain joins TRBV7-2 to TRBJ1-4; maybe TRBD1 (6 bases). Germline CDR1 is SGHTA and CDR2 is FQGNSA. V shed 5 bases and J shed 5 bases, with 18 bases lying between them. There are 16 residues in the CDR3. CDR3 nucleotide sequence: TGTGCCAGCAGCCCCTTCCCGACAGGTGGGAATGAAAAACTGTTTTTT. Its translation: CASSPFPTGGNEKLFF.

This clonotype was seen ten or more times. The chain joins TRBV12-3 or TRBV12-4 to TRBJ2-6; the match to TRBD2 covers 7 bases. After removal of 5 bases from V and 4 bases from J, the junction contained 14 bases not matched to a gene. The CDR3 is 18 amino acids. The CDR3 protein is CASSNPSGSLGGANVLTF. The CDR3 DNA sequence: TGTGCCAGCAGTAACCCTAGCGGAAGCCTTGGGGGGGCCAACGTCCTGACTTTC.

This chain connects TRBV5-6 to TRBJ1-2; D not certain. In germline, CDR1 is SGHDT, CDR2 YYEEEE. Trimming left V 2 bases short and J 8 bases short, with 4 bases between. The CDR3 contains 10 residues. The CDR3 DNA reads TGTGCCAGCAGCTTCAGGGGCTACACCTTC. As protein: CASSFRGYTF.

The CDR3 DNA sequence: TGTGCCAGCAGATCACTTCAACAGGTCATGAACACTGAAGCTTTCTTT. As protein: CASRSLQQVMNTEAFF. This chain joins TRBV2 and TRBJ1-1; D may be TRBD1 (5 bases). The CDR3 length is 16 residues. Germline V gene lookup returns CDR1 SNHLY and CDR2 FYNNEI. The V end lost 6 bases, the J end lost 0 bases, and 17 bases lay between the germline ends. The whole variable domain, filled in from reference TRBV2 and TRBJ1-1, reads EPEVTQTPSHQVTQMGQEVILRCVPISNHLYFYWYRQILGQKVEFLVSFYNNEISEKSEIFDDQFSVERPDGSNFTLKIRSTKLEDSAMYFCASRSLQQVMNTEAFFGQGTRLTVV.

This clonotype was seen once. The chain recombines TRBV5-4 with TRBJ2-2; 9 bases match TRBD1. V dropped 3 bases and J dropped 1; count of bases not matched to a gene: 7. Per germline, CDR1 SGHNT and CDR2 YYREEE (reference sequence). CDR3 size: 17 residues. In DNA form, the CDR3 reads TGTGCCAGCAGCTCGGGACAGGGAGCGGAGAACACCGGGGAGCTGTTTTTT. Translation: CASSSGQGAENTGELFF.

The V gene is TRBV20-1, the J gene TRBJ1-2; possibly TRBD1 for D (5 bases). Germline CDR1 DFQATT, CDR2 SNEGSKA (reference sequence). The CDR3 consists of 14 residues. Trimming left V 6 bases short and J 12 bases short, with 26 bases between. The chain's CDR3 is CSAHVEQGSSGNTF. The CDR3, as DNA: TGCAGTGCCCACGTGGAGCAGGGTAGCTCTGGAAACACCTTC.

This chain links TRBV19 with TRBJ1-4; no definite D call. The V gene's germline CDR1 is LNHDA and CDR2 SQIVND (reference sequence). This CDR3 region has 15 residues. V lost 6 bases to trimming and J lost 0 bases, with 11 bases between them. The CDR3 loop is CASSPQVATNEKLFF. The CDR3 DNA is TGTGCCAGTAGCCCACAAGTTGCAACTAATGAAAAACTGTTTTTT.

This sequence joins TRBV30 and TRBJ1-2; D remains ambiguous. In germline, CDR1 is GTSNPN, CDR2 SVGIG (reference sequence). V lost 0 bases, J lost 4 bases, and 12 bases lay in between. The CDR3 consists of 14 residues. CDR3 protein: CAWSVRGGGYGYTF. In nucleotides, the CDR3 is TGTGCCTGGAGTGTACGCGGTGGCGGCTATGGCTACACCTTC.

This chain links TRBV4-1 with TRBJ1-4; D may be TRBD1 (5 bases). The germline V and J ends were trimmed by 8 bases and 4 bases, with 14 bases remaining between them. The CDR3 runs to 14 residues. Germline-derived CDR1 and CDR2 are MGHRA and YSYEKL. The DNA of the CDR3 is TGCGCCAGCCGGGGCCGGGACGTTAATGAAAAACTGTTTTTT. This translates into CASRGRDVNEKLFF.

Note on this clonotype: One end of the junction fails to match germline, which may point to a read error. The V and J genes are TRBV10-3 and TRBJ2-7, with TRBD2 identical over 7 bases. Germline V CDR1 and CDR2: ENHRY, SYGVKD. CDR3 length equals 16 residues. CDR3 sequence: CASSYGVWREPYEQYF. CDR3 in DNA: TGTGCCAGCAGTTATGGAGTTTGGCGGGAGCCGTACGAGCAGTACTTC.

This clonotype was observed many times. CDR3 in amino acids: CAGHSGGQADTQYF. CDR3 in DNA: TGTGCCGGCCATAGCGGGGGGCAGGCAGATACGCAGTATTTT. This chain uses TRBV2 with TRBJ2-3, with 10 bases matching TRBD2. The germline V gene encodes CDR1 SNHLY and CDR2 FYNNEI. This CDR3 contains 14 residues. V lost 11 bases to trimming and J lost 4 bases; unmatched junction nucleotides: 9.

The chain links TRBV12-3 or TRBV12-4 to TRBJ1-2, with TRBD1 matching 8 bases. V lost 0 bases, J lost 8 bases, and 11 bases stayed unmatched. This CDR3 comprises 16 residues. CDR3 in amino acids: CASSLAGTGSERGYTF. CDR3 DNA sequence: TGTGCCAGCAGTTTAGCCGGGACAGGATCCGAAAGGGGCTACACCTTC.

Comments on this clonotype: The junction differs from germline at one of its ends, possibly a read error. The CDR3 region is CASSSSKGQGKYYEQYF. As DNA, the CDR3 is TGTGCCAGCAGTTCCTCCAAGGGACAGGGAAAATACTACGAGCAATACTTC. The chain employs TRBV25-1 and TRBJ2-7, with 9 bases aligning to TRBD1. Germline CDR1 reads MGHDK; CDR2 reads SYGVNS. The CDR3 length is 17 residues.

As concerns this clonotype: One base away lies a much larger clone, so this may be a sequencing read error. V usage is TRBV12-3 or TRBV12-4 and J usage is TRBJ2-2; D ambiguous. This CDR3 comprises 11 residues. Here the CDR3 DNA reads TGTACCAGCAGTTATTCCGGGGAGCTGTTTTTT. This translates into CTSSYSGELFF.

Notes on this clonotype: A read error is likely here: a far larger clone is one base away. The genes are TRBV5-4 and TRBJ2-5, with 7 bases lining up with TRBD1. Looked up from germline, CDR1 is SGHNT and CDR2 is YYREEE (reference sequence). This CDR3 contains 12 residues. The CDR3 loop reads CASSFQGEIQYF. In DNA form, the CDR3 reads TGTGCCAGCAGCTTTCAGGGGGAGATCCAGTACTTC. The complete variable domain, with remaining parts taken from reference TRBV5-4 and TRBJ2-5, reads ETGVTQSPTHLIKTRGQQVTLRCSSQSGHNTVSWYQQALGQGPQFIFQYYREEENGRGNFPPRFSGLQFPNYSSELNVNALELDDSALYLCASSFQGEIQYFGPGTRLLVL.

The chain combines TRBV5-1 with TRBJ2-5, with TRBD2 identical over 8 bases. The J call may be in error: the DNA end matches TRBJ2-1 better. Germline V gene sequence: CDR1 SGHRS, CDR2 YFSETQ. CDR3 length: 14 amino acids. The CDR3 region has the DNA TGCGCCAGCAGCAGCGCGGGGGGAAGCAATGAGCAGTTCTTC. Translated: CASSSAGGSNEQFF.

V and J are TRBV2 and TRBJ2-1; 8 bases line up with TRBD1. The CDR3 length is 16 residues. V trimming: 6 bases; J trimming: 1 base; junction bases outside the gene matches: 8. Per germline, CDR1 SNHLY and CDR2 FYNNEI. The CDR3 coding sequence is TGTGCCAGCAGCGTTTCAGGGGGCAATTCCTACAATGAGCAGTTCTTC. Its protein is CASSVSGGNSYNEQFF.

This clonotype was recorded many times. The chain combines TRBV7-2 with TRBJ2-2, with 8 bases matching TRBD1. Germline V gene data show CDR1 as SGHTA and CDR2 as FQGNSA. CDR3 length: 15 amino acids. Germline trimming cut 0 bases from V and 6 bases from J; bases unmatched to any gene: 3. The CDR3: CASSLAQGAAGELFF. As DNA, the CDR3 is TGTGCCAGCAGCTTAGCGCAGGGGGCGGCCGGGGAGCTGTTTTTT.

This clonotype has more than one count but fewer than ten. This sequence joins TRBV9 and TRBJ2-2; 10 nucleotides match TRBD2. Per germline, CDR1 SGDLS and CDR2 YYNGEE. This CDR3 comprises 16 residues. Trimming at V came to 4 bases and at J to 2 bases, leaving 5 bases not matched to a gene. CDR3 region: CASSPGTSVNTGELFF. CDR3 coding DNA: TGTGCCAGCAGCCCGGGGACTAGCGTCAACACCGGGGAGCTGTTTTTT.

The chain combines TRBV3-1 with TRBJ2-7, with 15 bases that match TRBD2. V trimming: 6 bases; J trimming: 2 bases; junction bases outside the gene matches: 8. This CDR3 contains 17 residues. Germline CDR1 reads LGHDT; CDR2 reads YNNKEL (reference sequence). The CDR3 sequence is CASSNPGLAGGPYEQYF. In nucleotides, the CDR3 is TGTGCCAGCAGTAATCCGGGACTAGCGGGAGGACCCTACGAGCAGTACTTC.

The chain links TRBV7-2 to TRBJ1-6, with 10 bases matching TRBD1. Germline V gene sequence: CDR1 SGHTA, CDR2 FQGNSA. The ends lost 3 bases at V and 10 bases at J; junction bases unmatched: 6. CDR3 length equals 15 residues. The CDR3 spells CASSLRQGAGSPLHF. Here the CDR3 DNA reads TGTGCCAGCAGCTTGAGACAGGGGGCCGGATCACCCCTCCACTTT.

The J gene is TRBJ1-5, the V gene TRBV6-5, with 10 positions matching TRBD1. Germline CDR1 and CDR2: MNHEY and SVGAGI. The CDR3 extends over 16 amino acids. Trimming at V came to 6 bases and at J to 3 bases, leaving 8 bases not matched to a gene. In DNA, the CDR3 is TGTGCCAGCAGCCATGGACAGGGGGTATACAATCAGCCCCAGCATTTT. This translates into CASSHGQGVYNQPQHF.

This clonotype has a handful of counts. The chain joins TRBV24-1 to TRBJ2-3; tentative D call: TRBD1 (6 bases). There are 17 residues in the CDR3. The V end lost 4 bases, the J end lost 0 bases, and 16 bases lay between the germline ends. The germline V gene has CDR1 KGHDR and CDR2 SFDVKD. Written as DNA, the CDR3 is TGTGCCACCAGTGACCCTTCGACAGGATCTAGCACAGATACGCAGTATTTT. Its translation is CATSDPSTGSSTDTQYF.

The gene calls are TRBV14 and TRBJ1-1; no firm D call. Germline V gives CDR1 SGHDN, CDR2 FVKESK. The CDR3 loop spans 16 amino acids. Trimming removed 5 bases from V and 10 bases from J, with 26 bases in between. The CDR3 here is CASSVASGREHRGAFF. As DNA, the CDR3 is TGTGCCAGCAGCGTAGCAAGCGGGAGGGAACACCGGGGAGCTTTCTTT. Filled out from reference TRBV14 and TRBJ1-1, the complete variable domain reads EAGVTQFPSHSVIEKGQTVTLRCDPISGHDNLYWYRRVMGKEIKFLLHFVKESKQDESGMPNNRFLAERTGGTYSTLKVQPAELEDSGVYFCASSVASGREHRGAFFGQGTRLTVV.

The rearrangement links TRBV3-1 to TRBJ2-5; TRBD2 is a possible D gene (6 bases). Between the trimmed V and J ends, which lost 3 bases and 1 base, there was a span of 12 bases. CDR3 size: 15 residues. CDR1 and CDR2 from the germline V gene are LGHDT and YNNKEL (reference sequence). CDR3 in amino acids: CASSHYGDFQETQYF. The CDR3 nucleotides read TGTGCCAGCAGCCATTACGGGGACTTCCAAGAGACCCAGTACTTC.

The chain has TRBV29-1 and TRBJ2-7, with D perhaps TRBD1 (5 bases). Germline V CDR1 and CDR2: SQVTM, ANQGSEA. The CDR3 runs to 12 residues. V was pared by 0 bases and J by 6 bases, with 9 bases between. CDR3 sequence: CSVEEIGVEQYF. CDR3 nucleotides: TGCAGCGTTGAAGAAATAGGGGTCGAGCAGTACTTC.

This clonotype was seen a few times. The V gene is TRBV5-8, the J gene TRBJ2-2; D may be TRBD1 (6 bases). V dropped 2 bases and J dropped 1 base, with 9 bases sitting between them. The CDR3 is 15 amino acids. Germline CDR1 and CDR2: SGHTS and YDEGEE. The CDR3 nucleotides are TGTGCCAGCAGCTTAAACAGGGTGAACACCGGGGAGCTGTTTTTT. Translating gives CASSLNRVNTGELFF. The full variable domain, its missing parts supplied by reference TRBV5-8 and TRBJ2-2, is EAGVTQSPTHLIKTRGQQATLRCSPISGHTSVYWYQQALGLGLQFLLWYDEGEERNRGNFPPRFSGRQFPNYSSELNVNALELEDSALYLCASSLNRVNTGELFFGEGSRLTVL.

The gene calls are TRBV6-5 and TRBJ2-3; 10 bases map to TRBD2. This CDR3 contains 14 residues. The V and J ends lost 2 bases and 5 bases, in that order; junction bases with no gene match: 1. Germline-derived CDR1 and CDR2 are MNHEY and SVGAGI. In DNA, the CDR3 is TGTGCCAGCAGTTACAGACTAGCGGGAGATACGCAGTATTTT. Translating gives CASSYRLAGDTQYF.

This clonotype has a count of ten or more. The chain links TRBV7-9 to TRBJ1-1; D gene uncertain. Trimming removed 1 base from V and 0 bases from J, with 12 bases in between. Germline V gene data show CDR1 as SEHNR and CDR2 as FQNEAQ (reference sequence). The CDR3 is made up of 16 amino acids. The CDR3 DNA sequence: TGTGCCAGCAGCTTAGTCCCTGACGGTATGAACACTGAAGCTTTCTTT. Translating it yields CASSLVPDGMNTEAFF.

The chain has TRBV20-1 and TRBJ1-5; 9 bases are a match to TRBD1. V trimming: 4 bases; J trimming: 11 bases; junction bases outside the gene matches: 12. Germline V lookup: CDR1 DFQATT, CDR2 SNEGSKA (reference sequence). The CDR3 sequence is 14 residues long. CDR3 DNA sequence: TGCAGTGCTAAAAACAGGGGGCGAACGGAGACCCAGCATTTT. This codes for CSAKNRGRTETQHF.

This clonotype was found once. A much larger clonotype is one base distant, so this may be a read error. The chain uses TRBV10-3 and TRBJ2-7; D remains ambiguous. Germline V gene lookup returns CDR1 ENHRY and CDR2 SYGVKD. V was shortened by 4 bases and J by 7 bases, with 17 bases between the two germline ends. The CDR3 extends over 14 amino acids. Written as DNA, the CDR3 is TGTGCCATCAGTGGCGACGCCCTCCACCAAGAGCAGTACTTC. Its protein product is CAISGDALHQEQYF.